A selection of T cell receptor beta chains follows, all from one sample in a study of cytomegalovirus exposure and HLA in healthy donors. Some clones are missing from TCRdb's copy, which holds only in-frame ones; the method was immunoSEQ multiplex PCR. The sample records around 150,000 clones, around three quarters being singletons. Sample: PBMCs. The source is a man between 25 and 39 years old in good health. Each CDR3 is given with its conserved first and last residue. D genes are given only for firm matches. Size values are once, few and many counts, or a class for expanded clones, and some rows have none.

V gene	clone size	D gene	J gene	CDR3 protein	CDR3 DNA
TRBV30	once	TRBD1	TRBJ2-3	CAWSDRQGGWADTQYF	TGTGCCTGGAGTGATCGACAGGGCGGGTGGGCAGATACGCAGTATTTT
TRBV5-1	few	.	TRBJ2-7	CASSLNQIRRDGYEQYF	TGCGCCAGCAGCTTGAACCAGATTAGGCGGGACGGATACGAGCAGTACTTC
TRBV11-2	.	.	TRBJ2-7	CASSLTRDSYEQYF	TGTGCCAGCAGCTTAACCCGGGATTCCTACGAGCAGTACTTC
TRBV2	once	.	TRBJ1-5	CASSERAGPINQPQHF	TGTGCCAGCAGTGAAAGGGCAGGGCCTATTAATCAGCCCCAGCATTTT
TRBV10-1	.	.	TRBJ2-5	CASSESRGQETQYF	TGCGCCAGCAGTGAGTCGCGAGGGCAAGAGACCCAGTACTTC
TRBV6-1	.	TRBD2	TRBJ2-5	CASTLAGKETQYF	TGTGCCAGCACACTAGCGGGAAAAGAGACCCAGTACTTC
TRBV6-7	.	.	TRBJ2-7	CASSTGSYEQYF	TGTGCCAGCAGTACGGGGTCCTACGAGCAGTACTTC
TRBV6-1	.	TRBD2	TRBJ2-1	CASSEVRTSPYNEQFF	TGTGCCAGCAGTGAAGTACGGACTAGCCCCTACAATGAGCAGTTCTTC
TRBV15	few	TRBD1	TRBJ1-5	CATSRAGTAVNQPQHF	TGTGCCACCAGCAGGGCCGGGACAGCGGTCAATCAGCCCCAGCATTTT
TRBV19	.	.	TRBJ2-7	CASRKTSGPTYEQYF	TGTGCCAGTAGGAAAACTAGTGGCCCCACCTACGAGCAGTACTTC
TRBV10-3	.	TRBD1	TRBJ1-5	CAISTGTGYNQPQHF	TGTGCCATCAGTACCGGGACAGGTTACAATCAGCCCCAGCATTTT
TRBV7-7	once	TRBD2	TRBJ2-5	CASSGLAGAWETQYF	TGTGCTAGCAGCGGACTAGCGGGAGCGTGGGAGACCCAGTACTTC
TRBV27	.	.	TRBJ2-1	CASSFPGLPQFF	TGTGCCAGCAGTTTCCCGGGACTCCCACAGTTCTTC
TRBV18	.	.	TRBJ1-5	CASSPTGRSNQPQHF	TGTGCCAGCTCACCGACAGGTCGAAGCAATCAGCCCCAGCATTTT
TRBV30	few	.	TRBJ2-5	CACARRNGETQYF	TGTGCCTGTGCCCGCAGAAACGGGGAGACCCAGTACTTC
TRBV2	.	.	TRBJ2-4	CASSPLDLAKNIQYF	TGTGCCAGCAGCCCCCTAGATCTAGCCAAAAACATTCAGTACTTC
TRBV6-6	.	.	TRBJ1-4	CASSSAGEKLFF	TGTGCCAGCAGTTCTGCCGGGGAAAAACTGTTTTTT
TRBV28	.	.	TRBJ1-5	CASSPLSPDQPQHF	TGTGCCAGCAGTCCCCTGTCCCCAGATCAGCCCCAGCATTTT
TRBV6-1	.	.	TRBJ1-5	CASSEQGGGQPQHF	TGTGCCAGCAGCGAACAGGGAGGAGGACAGCCCCAGCATTTT
TRBV15	.	TRBD1	TRBJ1-2	CATGQAAGYGYTF	TGTGCCACCGGACAGGCCGCAGGCTATGGCTACACCTTC
TRBV14	.	TRBD1	TRBJ1-1	CASSWDRETEAFF	TGTGCCAGCAGCTGGGACAGGGAGACTGAAGCTTTCTTT
TRBV5-1	.	.	TRBJ1-4	CASSLEGGGPNEKLFF	TGCGCCAGCAGCTTGGAAGGGGGGGGACCTAATGAAAAACTGTTTTTT